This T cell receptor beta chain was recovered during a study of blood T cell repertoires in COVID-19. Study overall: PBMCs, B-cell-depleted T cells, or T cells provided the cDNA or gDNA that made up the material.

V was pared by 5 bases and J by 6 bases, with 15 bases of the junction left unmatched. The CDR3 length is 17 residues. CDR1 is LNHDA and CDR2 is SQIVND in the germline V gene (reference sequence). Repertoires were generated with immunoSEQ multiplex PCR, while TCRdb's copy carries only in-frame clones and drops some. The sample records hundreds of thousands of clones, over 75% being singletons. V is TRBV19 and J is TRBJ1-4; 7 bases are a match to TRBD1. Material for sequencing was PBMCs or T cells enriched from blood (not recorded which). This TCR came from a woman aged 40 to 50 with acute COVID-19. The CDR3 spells CASSLPLVGTDDEKLFF. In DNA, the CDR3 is TGTGCCAGTAGTCTCCCCCTGGTCGGGACAGATGATGAAAAACTGTTTTTT.